The clone carrying this T cell receptor (beta chain) has more than one count but fewer than ten. Its matching antigen is unknown. The sample's time point: newly diagnosed GD, antithyroid drugs for less than 3 months. Researchers made the TCR library from RNA that was extracted from PBMCs. Arm-PCR of CDR3 regions and iRepertoire HTBI primers were used to build TCR beta libraries. TCRdb re-derived calls from the multiplex PCR reads in MiXCR, one entry per CDR3 protein. The sample yields 410,000 or so distinct CDR3 sequences, about 15% seen once. These data belong to a study of regulatory T cells in long-lasting Graves disease. Study-level results: Shared public clonotypes totalled some 2,500 in persistent patients, compared with roughly 970 in new patients.

J was trimmed by 3 bases and V by 4 bases; bases with no gene match: 7. Per germline, CDR1 MNHEY and CDR2 SVGAGI. The CDR3 has 15 residues. These data are also associated with another study on T cells in Graves' hyperthyroidism and ophthalmopathy.

This chain uses TRBV6-5 with TRBJ2-7; the match to TRBD1 covers 9 bases. This receptor was taken from a woman aged 25 to 39 with Graves disease. This specimen was peripheral blood mononuclear cells (PBMCs), taken at new diagnosis, from a patient treated with antithyroid drugs. DNA for the CDR3: TGTGCCAGCAGTTCCCCGGGACAGGGTTACTACGAGCAGTACTTC. Amino acid sequence: CASSSPGQGYYEQYF.